This TCR beta chain stems from a study of OX40 agonist ivuxolimab in advanced cancers. Looking at the study overall: Previous treatment with anti-PD-1, anti-PD-L1 or anti-CTLA-4 therapy was allowed; about 44% had received some.

The CDR3 has 14 residues. Per the germline V gene, CDR1 is SGHTS and CDR2 is YDEGEE. V was pared by 1 base and J by 6 bases, with 14 bases between. As concerns this clone: Its cognate antigen is unknown.

Study-wide results and limits: CD8+ T cells showed, on average, more clonal expansion than CD4+ cells. Clones of CD4+ and CD8+ blood T cells grew by week 6 at doses of 0.1 to 3.0 mg/kg.

Blood specimens came from baseline, cycle 4 day 1, and cycle 7 day 1. Here immunoSEQ multiplex PCR was the method, and the copy in TCRdb shows in-frame clones only, minus some. The table records about 92,000 clones, roughly 93% of them present only once. This chain connects TRBV5-8 to TRBJ2-7; perhaps TRBD1 as D (6 bases). The sequencing here drew on CD4+ or CD8+ T cells sorted from blood, taken in a trial of the OX40 agonist ivuxolimab. This sequence was found in an adult with an advanced solid tumor such as melanoma, head and neck, liver or kidney cancer. The CDR3 protein is CASSLRVRGSEQYF. In DNA, the CDR3 is TGTGCCAGCAGCTTGAGGGTAAGGGGGAGCGAGCAGTACTTC.